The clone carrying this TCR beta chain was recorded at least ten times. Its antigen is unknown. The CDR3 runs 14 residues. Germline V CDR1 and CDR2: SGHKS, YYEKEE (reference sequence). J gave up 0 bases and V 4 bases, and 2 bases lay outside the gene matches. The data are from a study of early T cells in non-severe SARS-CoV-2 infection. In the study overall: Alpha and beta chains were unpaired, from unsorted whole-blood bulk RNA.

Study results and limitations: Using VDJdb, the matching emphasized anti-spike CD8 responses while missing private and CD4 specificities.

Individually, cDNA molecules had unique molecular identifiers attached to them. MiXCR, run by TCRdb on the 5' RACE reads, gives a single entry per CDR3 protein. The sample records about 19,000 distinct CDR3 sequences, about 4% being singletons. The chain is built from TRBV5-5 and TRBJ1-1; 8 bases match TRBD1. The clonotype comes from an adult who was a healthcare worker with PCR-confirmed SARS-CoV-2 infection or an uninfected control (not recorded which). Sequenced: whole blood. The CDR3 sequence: CASSRQGMNTEAFF. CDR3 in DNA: TGTGCCAGCAGCCGACAGGGGATGAACACTGAAGCTTTCTTT.